This TCR beta chain was obtained from a study of T cell responses to AZD1222 COVID-19 vaccine (dated by TCRdb to about 2021). Notes on the research overall: TCR sequencing covered approximately 230 trial participants: roughly 200 given two doses of AZD1222 and approximately 26 given two doses of MenACWY control vaccine. Trial participants were enrolled by age into subgroups of 18-55, 56-69 and 70-plus years, and 148, 28 and 57 TCR-sequenced participants, respectively, were included in these subgroups.

The sample's time point label, in plain terms: about 28 days (+/-7) after the second vaccine dose. AZD1222 recipients with second doses at about 4 weeks or about 12 weeks were pooled, because spike-specific TCR depth and breadth did not differ between schedules. Vaccinee samples came from UK trials COV001 and COV002, including a single-blind randomized controlled phase 2/3 trial of AZD1222 (ChAdOx1 nCoV-19) in healthy adults. Trial participant PBMC samples were collected at day 0 and day 28 after the second dose for TCRbeta chain sequencing. The germline V gene yields SQVTM for CDR1 and ANQGSEA for CDR2. From the cysteine through the phenylalanine, the CDR3 covers 12 amino acids. Just CDR3 DNA is preserved here, 36 bases in frame from base 1. V lost 8 bases and J lost 6 bases; the stretch between them is 13 bases long. The CDR3 regions of human TCRbeta chains were subjected to immunosequencing. As for the authors' bioinformatics: TCRs in the repertoires were matched against a reference library of SARS-CoV-2-specific TCRs that had been generated with the MIRA antigen-specificity platform. Breadth meant the fraction of unique TCRs that were SARS-CoV-2-associated, whereas depth meant the fraction of total T cells that were SARS-CoV-2-associated. Using the MIRA data, each spike-specific TCR was mapped to the spike region that the TCR reacts to and placed in a CD4 or CD8 class. Log10-transformed breadth and depth values were compared by one-way ANOVA with Sidak's multiple comparisons tests. TCRdb re-hosts the immuneACCESS table, in-frame sequences only. Its copies lack some clones; in the studies checked, an unresolved V gene accounts for under half of them, and the cause for the rest is not known. V and J calls plus clone size are reproduced from that table; the DNA served to infer D and trimming. The sample profile shows some 150,000 clones; over 70% of them were found once. Of the sample, just over 9% is held by the ten largest clones.

What the authors observed across the whole study: After two AZD1222 doses, both the breadth and the depth of spike-specific TCRs were significantly higher than at day 0 and than in MenACWY recipients. Conclusions about previously exposed vaccinees are limited because only six or seven AZD1222 recipients were SARS-CoV-2 seropositive at baseline. No day 14 peak-response samples were available, so repertoires were characterized only after the peak T cell response. In the small 56-69-year group, the increase in depth fell short of significance, most likely because of low power. Participants were mostly white British and included more females than males, and it was suggested by the authors that clonal diversity may have been underestimated. Vaccine-associated CD4 TCRs spanned the whole spike protein, with dominant responses in regions 160-218 and 743-854. Nearly half of unique spike-specific TCRs reportedly recognized epitopes outside regions mutated in the B.1.351 and B.1.1.7 variants.

About this clone: No cognate antigen has been identified for it. Per-base qualities were not stored, and no clone one base away is much larger.

The receptor's source is an adult who received the AZD1222 COVID-19 vaccine. The V gene is TRBV29-1 and the J gene is TRBJ1-4, and possibly TRBD1, on 5 matching bases. This specimen consisted of peripheral blood, obtained 28 days after the second AZD1222 dose. CDR3 protein: CSSQGGDEKLFF. The nucleotides read TGCAGCTCTCAGGGAGGGGATGAAAAACTGTTTTTT.